This entry is about one T cell receptor beta chain. Its antigen is unknown. It has no much larger one-base neighbor in the sample; base qualities were not kept. Each collaborating institution followed its own protocols to collect whole blood in K2EDTA tubes. For TCRbeta analysis, collaborators shipped samples in one of three forms: frozen whole blood, isolated PBMCs, or DNA extracted from either of those sample types. The source of the sample is a study of blood T cell repertoires in COVID-19 (dated by TCRdb to 2020 to 2021). Broadly, across the study: Collaborator samples came from the United States, Italy and Spain and covered acute and convalescent phases of COVID-19. Samples came from the ongoing ImmuneRACE study (first 160 participants) plus 1,254 subjects from 6 global collaborators. The repertoires were released in a freely available public database intended as a resource for research on the immune response to SARS-CoV-2. The prospective study material was composed of cDNA or gDNA derived from T cells, B-cell-depleted T cells, or PBMCs. The dataset comprised deeply sampled blood TCRbeta repertoires from subjects exposed to, actively infected with, or recovered from COVID-19. Sample metadata almost always included a de-identified subject ID, COVID-19 status, age in years and sex. HLA class I and class II types, where available, came from metadata supplied by the sample provider rather than from assay-based typing.

TCRbeta CDR3 regions were amplified from genomic DNA using the immunoSEQ Assay, a bias-controlled multiplex PCR. In the original analysis: Nucleated cell counts per sample were estimated from amplification of reference gene primers within the assay. Sequence reads were collapsed and filtered to measure the absolute abundance of every unique TCRbeta CDR3 rearrangement. For each sample, productive Simpson clonality was calculated as the square root of Simpson's diversity index across productive rearrangements. The table was pulled from immuneACCESS by TCRdb, which kept in-frame rearrangements only. Such tables lose some clones; where checked, under half of the loss comes from unresolved V genes, and the rest has no known cause. V and J calls and clone size are as listed in that table; D and trimming were resolved from the DNA. Counted in this sample were about 230,000 clones; approximately 81% of them appeared once. The ten most abundant clones make up 7.5% to 9% of the sample.

Broad study findings and their caveats: How much clinical and demographic metadata was included differed by source and by participant, and the metadata was provided uncurated.

The sequenced sample consisted of peripheral blood. The TCR comes from a woman aged 80 or older with acute or convalescent COVID-19.

The CDR3 has the sequence CAISEAGQGEETQYF. The sequenced DNA: TGTGCCATCAGTGAGGCGGGACAGGGTGAAGAGACCCAGTACTTC. The receptor chain draws on TRBV10-3 and TRBJ2-5; TRBD1 lines up with 9 middle nucleotides. Trimming leaves V shorter by 2 bases and J shorter by 3 bases, with the junction holding 4 bases beyond the gene matches. Based on the germline V gene, the CDR1 and CDR2 sequences are ENHRY and SYGVKD. Inclusive of the bounding cysteine and phenylalanine, the CDR3 is 15 residues long. Of the read, only the CDR3 DNA is kept; its 45 bases are in frame from base 1.